This TCR beta chain came from a study of T cell changes during pregnancy in multiple sclerosis. Sequencing was performed with immunoSEQ multiplex PCR; in TCRdb, only in-frame clones are kept and a portion is missing. The sample holds around 50,000 clones, over 75% seen once. V gave up 5 bases and J gave up 1 base; unmatched junction bases: 2. The CDR3 runs to 15 residues. Germline V gives CDR1 ENHRY, CDR2 SYGVKD. The clonotype originates from a female donor with multiple sclerosis, enrolled in a pregnancy study. The rearrangement uses TRBV10-3 and TRBJ2-2, with TRBD1 matching over 9 bases. The sequences come from CD8+ T cells from peripheral blood mononuclear cells, collected in the second trimester of pregnancy. In DNA, the CDR3 is TGTGCCATCAGTAAGACAGGGGGGAACACCGGGGAGCTGTTTTTT. It encodes CAISKTGGNTGELFF.